This T cell receptor beta chain was obtained from a study of blood T cell repertoires in COVID-19. Study context: There were acute and convalescent COVID-19 samples, and they came from the United States, Italy and Spain. In each case, the material was cDNA or gDNA derived from T cells, B-cell-depleted T cells, or PBMCs.

In the authors' methods: Quantification of nucleated cells was approximated via reference gene primer amplification. TCRdb keeps only in-frame clones here, not all; method: immunoSEQ multiplex PCR. The V and J calls and clone size are taken from that table; D and trimming were inferred from the DNA. The sample contains 200,000 or so clones, approximately 90% of which appear only once. Seattle patients were enrolled while actively infected and followed longitudinally. This TCR was sampled from a man between 60 and 75 years old with COVID-19, enrolled during active disease. The sample consisted of peripheral blood.

CDR3 sequence: CASSQDRTRVGEAFF. In DNA form, the CDR3 reads TGTGCCAGCAGCCAAGATCGCACCAGGGTGGGGGAAGCTTTCTTT. V gene TRBV14 combines with J gene TRBJ1-1; perhaps TRBD1 as D (5 bases). The ends were cut back, 0 bases at V and 8 bases at J, with 16 bases in the middle. CDR1 is SGHDN, CDR2 FVKESK, per germline. The CDR3 contains 15 residues. Full variable domain (rest looked up from reference TRBV14 and TRBJ1-1): EAGVTQFPSHSVIEKGQTVTLRCDPISGHDNLYWYRRVMGKEIKFLLHFVKESKQDESGMPNNRFLAERTGGTYSTLKVQPAELEDSGVYFCASSQDRTRVGEAFFGQGTRLTVV.